The 5 T cell receptor beta chains given below trace back to one sample, sequenced in a study of radiation and T cells in renal cell carcinoma (dated by TCRdb to the early 2020s). The intended sense of this specimen's time point label: blood 4 weeks post-SBRT, at nephrectomy. Read against the paper, the sample's treatment or condition label means: 15 Gy SBRT to primary tumor, nephrectomy 4 weeks later. Libraries were built with the immunoSEQ multiplex PCR assay. In its TCRdb copy, this immuneACCESS table keeps in-frame sequences only and misses some clones. Where compared with another copy, unresolved V genes explain less than half of these, and the others have no known cause. Recorded for this sample are 120,000 to 150,000 clones; around 88% of them occurred a single time. Together, the top ten hold over 15% of the sample. The sample in question was blood, obtained from a patient whose treatment included radiotherapy and nephrectomy. These receptors were obtained from a woman aged 50 to 60 with renal cell carcinoma.

The gene calls are TRBV7-3 and TRBJ1-1; D unresolved. This CDR3 contains 13 residues. Trimming left V 3 bases short and J 3 bases short, with 8 bases between. CDR1 SGHTA and CDR2 FQGTGA come from the germline V gene. The CDR3 nucleotides are TGTGCCAGCAGCTTTTTTGTAGACACTGAAGCTTTCTTT. Translation: CASSFFVDTEAFF.

The J gene is TRBJ1-1, the V gene TRBV28; D is unresolved. Germline values: CDR1 MDHEN, CDR2 SYDVKM. Between the trimmed V and J ends, which lost 2 bases and 4 bases, there was a span of 14 bases. The CDR3 consists of 15 residues. The DNA for the CDR3 is TGTGCCAGCAGTTTAAGGGCATCTGGAAGCACTGAAGCTTTCTTT. Its translation: CASSLRASGSTEAFF.

The gene calls are TRBV7-2 and TRBJ2-7, with D unresolved. Germline V CDR1 and CDR2: SGHTA, FQGNSA. CDR3 length: 12 amino acids. The V end was cut by 1 base, the J end by 2 bases, with 3 bases between. The CDR3 DNA reads as TGTGCCAGCAGCTTAGAGGCCTACGAGCAGTACTTC. Its translation is CASSLEAYEQYF.

The chain is built from TRBV29-1 and TRBJ2-1, with D possibly called TRBD1 or TRBD2 (5 bases each). Germline CDR1 SQVTM, CDR2 ANQGSEA. This CDR3 is built from 14 residues. V was clipped by 7 bases and J by 6 bases, with 19 bases between them. The CDR3 loop reads CSALTRDPSNEQFF. The DNA for the CDR3 is TGCAGCGCTCTAACTAGGGACCCATCCAATGAGCAGTTCTTC.

This chain connects TRBV9 to TRBJ2-2; 9 positions match TRBD2. The CDR3 spans 16 residues. The germline V gene has CDR1 SGDLS and CDR2 YYNGEE. V shed 0 bases and J 5 bases; nucleotides not matched to a gene: 5. This CDR3 reads CASSVAISGSTGELFF. As DNA, the CDR3 is TGTGCCAGCAGCGTAGCGATTAGCGGGAGTACCGGGGAGCTGTTTTTT.